This TCR beta chain was identified in a study of T cell changes during pregnancy in multiple sclerosis. CDR3 length equals 16 residues. The J segment lost 4 bases and the V segment lost 5 bases, leaving 6 bases of the junction unmatched. The germline gives CDR1 SGHTA, CDR2 FQGTGA. Clones were read by immunoSEQ multiplex PCR, and TCRdb kept only the in-frame ones, dropping some. The sample lists 50,000 to 75,000 clones, roughly 90% occurring once. The rearrangement links TRBV7-3 to TRBJ2-6, with 9 bases aligning to TRBD1. This sequence was found in a female donor in good health, enrolled as a control in a pregnancy study. This specimen was peripheral blood, taken in the first trimester of pregnancy. The CDR3 DNA is TGTGCCAGCAGCCTGCGGACAGGGGAAGGGGCCAACGTCCTGACTTTC. Amino acids: CASSLRTGEGANVLTF.